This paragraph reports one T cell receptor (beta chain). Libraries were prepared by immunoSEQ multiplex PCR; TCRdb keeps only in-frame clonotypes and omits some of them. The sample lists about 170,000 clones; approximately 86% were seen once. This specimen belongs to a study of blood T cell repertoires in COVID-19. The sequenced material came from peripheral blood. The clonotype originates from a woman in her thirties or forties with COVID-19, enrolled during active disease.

As DNA, the CDR3 is TGCAGCGTTGAAGCAAACACCGGGACTAGAACAGATACGCAGTATTTT. It yields the protein CSVEANTGTRTDTQYF. The gene calls are TRBV29-1 and TRBJ2-3; 8 bases map to TRBD2. This CDR3 is 16 amino acids long. Trimming took 1 base from V and 3 from J; bases not matched to a gene: 9. Looked up from germline, CDR1 is SQVTM and CDR2 is ANQGSEA.